This T cell receptor beta chain appears in the sequencing data of a study of cytomegalovirus exposure and HLA in healthy donors. The V gene's germline CDR1 is SGHNT and CDR2 YYREEE (reference sequence). The CDR3 consists of 15 residues. V lost 0 bases to trimming and J lost 1 base; unmatched junction nucleotides: 4. In the case of this clone: Its antigen is not known.

The study, taken as a whole, reports: Most TCR beta V segments were productive about 87% or about 30% of the time in an earlier analysis. In a later analysis, at a false discovery rate of 0.05, 15,000 to 20,000 TCR beta sequences were associated with HLA alleles. Presence/absence analyses supposed approximately even sequencing depth among donors.

This PCR relied on a set of 60 Vbeta primers and 13 Jbeta primers. As originally analysed: The count from a later analysis was tens of millions of unique TCR beta chains, roughly 11 million of them shared. Measured with immunoSEQ multiplex PCR; TCRdb has only the in-frame clones, and not every one. V and J calls plus clone size are reproduced from that table; the DNA served to infer D and trimming. Of about 140,000 clones listed, around 72% are singletons. Sequencing was performed on PBMCs. This chain joins TRBV5-4 and TRBJ2-7; TRBD2 agrees at 7 bases. This TCR came from a man aged 50 or older in good health and CMV-seropositive. Here the CDR3 DNA reads TGTGCCAGCAGCTTGGGCGGGAGAGGGTCCTACGAGCAGTACTTC. It specifies CASSLGGRGSYEQYF.